This T cell receptor beta chain was captured by sequencing in a study of shared clonotypes between healthy human individuals. Broader study findings: In a handful of donors, approximately 5% of naive CD4 clonotypes appeared in common.

Naive CD8 cells lacked CD45RO and underwent positive selection for CCR7, leaving out terminally differentiated effector memory CD45RA+ cells. The CDR3 runs 18 residues. Germline loops: CDR1 SGHRS, CDR2 YFSETQ. After removal of 0 bases from V and 0 bases from J, the junction contained 6 bases not matched to a gene. Profiling relied on immunoSEQ multiplex PCR, and the TCRdb table lists in-frame clones only, not all of them. Of about 650,000 clones listed, roughly 95% are singletons. Note on this clone: Its antigen remains unidentified.

This sequence was found in a woman in her twenties or thirties in good health. The sequencing sample was made of naive CD8+ T cells sorted from blood. The chain combines TRBV5-1 with TRBJ2-2, with 9 bases lining up with TRBD1. DNA for the CDR3: TGCGCCAGCAGCTTGGATGGGACAGGGAACGCGAACACCGGGGAGCTGTTTTTT. It translates to CASSLDGTGNANTGELFF. Using reference TRBV5-1 and TRBJ2-2 for the parts outside the CDR3, the full variable domain is KAGVTQTPRYLIKTRGQQVTLSCSPISGHRSVSWYQQTPGQGLQFLFEYFSETQRNKGNFPGRFSGRQFSNSRSEMNVSTLELGDSALYLCASSLDGTGNANTGELFFGEGSRLTVL.